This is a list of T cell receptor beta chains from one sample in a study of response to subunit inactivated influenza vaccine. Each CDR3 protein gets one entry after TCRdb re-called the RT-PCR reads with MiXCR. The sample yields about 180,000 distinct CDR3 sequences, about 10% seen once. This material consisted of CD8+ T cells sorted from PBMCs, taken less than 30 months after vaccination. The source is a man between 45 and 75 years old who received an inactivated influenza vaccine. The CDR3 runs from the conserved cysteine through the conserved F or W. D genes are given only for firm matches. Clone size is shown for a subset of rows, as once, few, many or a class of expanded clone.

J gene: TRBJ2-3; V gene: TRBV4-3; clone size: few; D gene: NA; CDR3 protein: CASSQDGIESTDTQYF; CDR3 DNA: TGCGCCAGCAGCCAAGATGGGATTGAAAGCACAGATACGCAGTATTTT
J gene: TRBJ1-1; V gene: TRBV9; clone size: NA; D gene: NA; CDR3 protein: CASSDGGNEAFF; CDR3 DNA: TGTGCCAGCTCGGACGGGGGGAATGAAGCTTTCTTT
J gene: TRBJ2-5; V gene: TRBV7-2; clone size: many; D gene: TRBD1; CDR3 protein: CASSFRDRGTETQYF; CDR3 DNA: TGTGCCAGCAGCTTCCGGGACAGGGGTACGGAGACCCAGTACTTC
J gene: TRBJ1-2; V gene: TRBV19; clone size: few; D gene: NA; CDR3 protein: CASKNSFEKMGGYTF; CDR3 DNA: TGTGCCAGTAAAAACAGTTTTGAGAAAATGGGTGGCTACACCTTC
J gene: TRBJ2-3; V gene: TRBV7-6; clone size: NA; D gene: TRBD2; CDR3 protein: CASSLAPSGGGDTQYF; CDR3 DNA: TGTGCCAGCAGCTTAGCCCCTAGCGGGGGGGGAGATACGCAGTATTTT
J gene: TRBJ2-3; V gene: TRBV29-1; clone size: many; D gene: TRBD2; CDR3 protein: CSVEFRAGGPEVTSTDTQYF; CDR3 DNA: TGCAGCGTTGAATTTCGTGCGGGAGGGCCAGAGGTAACAAGCACAGATACGCAGTATTTT
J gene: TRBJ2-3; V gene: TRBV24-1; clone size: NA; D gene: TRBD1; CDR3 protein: CATRRTGASDTQYF; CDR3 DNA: TGTGCCACCAGAAGGACAGGGGCGAGCGATACGCAGTATTTT
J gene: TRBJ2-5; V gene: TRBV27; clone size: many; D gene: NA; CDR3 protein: CASSFLGHLGVETQYF; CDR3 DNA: TGTGCCAGCAGTTTTCTTGGGCACCTGGGTGTTGAGACCCAGTACTTC
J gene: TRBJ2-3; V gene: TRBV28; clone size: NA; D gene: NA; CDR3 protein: CASSVAGSTADTQYF; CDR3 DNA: TGTGCCAGCAGTGTTGCGGGGTCTACAGCGGATACGCAGTATTTT
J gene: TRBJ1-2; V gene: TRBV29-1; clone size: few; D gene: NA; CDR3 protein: CSVEDPGNGYTF; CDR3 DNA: TGCAGCGTTGAAGATCCCGGGAATGGCTACACCTTC
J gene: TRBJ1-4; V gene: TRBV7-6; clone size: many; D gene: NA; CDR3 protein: CASSLGGIGEKLFF; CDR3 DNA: TGTGCCAGCAGCTTAGGAGGGATCGGTGAAAAACTGTTTTTT
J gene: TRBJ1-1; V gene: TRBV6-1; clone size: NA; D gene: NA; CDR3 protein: CASSEAGGEAFF; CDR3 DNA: TGTGCCAGCAGTGAAGCGGGCGGCGAAGCTTTCTTT
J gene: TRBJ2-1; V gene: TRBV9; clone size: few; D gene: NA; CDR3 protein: CASSVGGADVDNEQFF; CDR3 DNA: TGTGCCAGCAGCGTAGGGGGAGCCGACGTTGACAATGAGCAGTTCTTC
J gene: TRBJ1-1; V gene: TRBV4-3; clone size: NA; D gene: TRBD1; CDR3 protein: CASSQERRDRVGAFF; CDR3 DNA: TGCGCCAGCAGCCAGGAGAGGCGGGACAGGGTCGGGGCTTTCTTT
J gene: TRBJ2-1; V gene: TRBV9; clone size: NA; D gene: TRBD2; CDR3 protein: CASSAAGLAVDNEQFF; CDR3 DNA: TGTGCCAGCAGCGCAGCGGGACTAGCGGTTGACAATGAGCAGTTCTTC
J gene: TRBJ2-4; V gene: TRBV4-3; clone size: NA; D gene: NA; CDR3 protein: CASSPDQNIQYF; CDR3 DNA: TGCGCCAGCAGCCCGGACCAAAACATTCAGTACTTC
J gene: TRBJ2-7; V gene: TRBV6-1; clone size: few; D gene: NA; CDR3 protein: CASSPPATGYVDEQYF; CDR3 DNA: TGTGCCAGCAGTCCTCCGGCAACAGGGTACGTCGACGAGCAGTACTTC
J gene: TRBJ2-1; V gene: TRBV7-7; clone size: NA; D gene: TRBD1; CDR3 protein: CASSFGIGGNYEQFF; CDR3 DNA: TGTGCCAGCAGCTTCGGTATAGGGGGCAACTATGAGCAGTTCTTC
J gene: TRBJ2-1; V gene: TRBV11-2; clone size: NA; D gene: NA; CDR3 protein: CASSTPYNEQFF; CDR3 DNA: TGTGCCAGCAGCACCCCCTACAATGAGCAGTTCTTC
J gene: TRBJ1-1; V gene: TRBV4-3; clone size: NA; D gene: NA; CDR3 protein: CASSQDKGVWGTEAFF; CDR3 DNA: TGCGCCAGCAGCCAAGATAAGGGGGTCTGGGGCACTGAAGCTTTCTTT
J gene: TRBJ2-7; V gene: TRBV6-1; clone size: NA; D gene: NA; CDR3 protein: CASRSWRTDYEQYF; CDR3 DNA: TGTGCCAGCAGATCCTGGCGGACGGACTACGAGCAGTACTTC
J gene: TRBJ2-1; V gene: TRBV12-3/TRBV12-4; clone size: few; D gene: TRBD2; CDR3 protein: CASSFKLAGANEQFF; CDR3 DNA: TGTGCCAGCAGTTTCAAGCTAGCGGGAGCTAATGAGCAGTTCTTC
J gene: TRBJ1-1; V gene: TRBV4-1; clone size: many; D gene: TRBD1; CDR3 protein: CASSRKKTGDTEAFF; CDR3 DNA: TGCGCCAGCAGCCGAAAGAAAACAGGGGACACTGAAGCTTTCTTT
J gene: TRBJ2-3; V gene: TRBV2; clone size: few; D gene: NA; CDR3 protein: CASAPTGFPYF; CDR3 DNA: TGTGCCAGCGCCCCCACAGGGTTTCCGTATTTT
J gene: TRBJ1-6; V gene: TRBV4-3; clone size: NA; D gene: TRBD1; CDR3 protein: CASSQGRDRNSPLHF; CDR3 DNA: TGCGCCAGCAGCCAAGGCCGGGACAGGAATTCACCCCTCCACTTT
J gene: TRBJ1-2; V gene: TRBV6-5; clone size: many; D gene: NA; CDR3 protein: CASSSLISSYGYTF; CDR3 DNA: TGTGCCAGCAGTTCCCTTATTTCGTCGTATGGCTACACCTTC
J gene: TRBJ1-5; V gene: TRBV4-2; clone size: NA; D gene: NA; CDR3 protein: CASSLDSGVNQPQHF; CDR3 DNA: TGTGCCAGCAGCTTGGACAGTGGGGTAAATCAGCCCCAGCATTTT
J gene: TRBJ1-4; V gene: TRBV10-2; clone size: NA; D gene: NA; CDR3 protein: CASSGLLNEKLFF; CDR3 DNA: TGCGCCAGCAGTGGCCTTCTTAATGAAAAACTGTTTTTT
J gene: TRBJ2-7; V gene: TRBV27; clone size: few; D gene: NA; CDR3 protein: CASSFTRGEQYF; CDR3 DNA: TGTGCCAGCAGTTTTACGAGGGGCGAGCAGTACTTC
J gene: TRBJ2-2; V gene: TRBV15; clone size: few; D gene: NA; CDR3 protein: CATSRDLEGPRELFF; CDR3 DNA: TGTGCCACCAGCAGAGATCTCGAGGGTCCTAGGGAGCTGTTTTTT
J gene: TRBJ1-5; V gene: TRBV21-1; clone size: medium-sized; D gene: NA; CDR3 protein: CASSNDGLGQPQHF; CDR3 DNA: TGTGCCAGCAGCAACGACGGGCTAGGTCAGCCCCAGCATTTT
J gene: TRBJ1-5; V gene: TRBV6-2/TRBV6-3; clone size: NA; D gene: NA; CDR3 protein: CASSYKGWNQPQHF; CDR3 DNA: TGTGCCAGCAGTTACAAGGGGTGGAATCAGCCCCAGCATTTT
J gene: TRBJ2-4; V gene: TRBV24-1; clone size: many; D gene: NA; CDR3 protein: CATGQGSIQYF; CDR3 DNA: TGTGCCACCGGTCAGGGGTCCATTCAGTACTTC